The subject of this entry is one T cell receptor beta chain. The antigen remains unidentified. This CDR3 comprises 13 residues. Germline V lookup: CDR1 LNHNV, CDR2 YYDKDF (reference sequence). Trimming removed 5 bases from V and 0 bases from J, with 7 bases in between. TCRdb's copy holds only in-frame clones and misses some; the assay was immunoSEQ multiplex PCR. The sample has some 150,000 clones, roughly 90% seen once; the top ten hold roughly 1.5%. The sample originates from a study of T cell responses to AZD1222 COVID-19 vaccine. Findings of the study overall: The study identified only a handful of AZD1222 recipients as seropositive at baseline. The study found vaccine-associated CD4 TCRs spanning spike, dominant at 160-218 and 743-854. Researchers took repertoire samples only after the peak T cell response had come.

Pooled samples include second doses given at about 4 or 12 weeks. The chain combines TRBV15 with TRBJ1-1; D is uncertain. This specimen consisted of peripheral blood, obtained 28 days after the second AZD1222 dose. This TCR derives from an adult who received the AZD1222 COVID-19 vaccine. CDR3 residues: CATSPPMNTEAFF. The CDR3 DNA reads TGTGCCACCAGCCCACCCATGAACACTGAAGCTTTCTTT.